This T cell receptor beta chain was recovered during a study of blood T cell repertoires in COVID-19 (dated by TCRdb to between 2020 and 2021). Broadly, across the study: Samples covering the acute and convalescent phases of COVID-19 were provided by collaborators in the United States, Italy and Spain. Samples came from the ongoing ImmuneRACE study (first 160 participants) plus 1,254 subjects from 6 global collaborators. Deeply sampled blood TCRbeta repertoires from subjects exposed to, actively infected with, or recovered from COVID-19 were included in the dataset. The sample metadata nearly always contained a de-identified subject ID, COVID-19 status, age in years and sex. The repertoires were made available in a free public database intended to serve as a resource for research on the immune response to SARS-CoV-2. The material from the prospective study consisted of cDNA or gDNA derived from T cells, B-cell-depleted T cells, or PBMCs. HLA class I and class II types, where available, came from metadata supplied by the sample provider rather than from assay-based typing.

Whole blood was collected in K2EDTA tubes by collaborating institutions according to the institutions' own protocols. For TCRbeta analysis, collaborators shipped samples in one of three forms: frozen whole blood, isolated PBMCs, or DNA extracted from either of those sample types. The study at large found these results: How much clinical and demographic metadata was included differed by source and by participant, and the metadata was provided uncurated.

In this sample, this clone turned up a few times. Its cognate antigen has yet to be identified. Base-call qualities are not available, and no considerably larger clone is one nucleotide away. After removal of 5 bases from V and 5 bases from J, the junction retains 10 bases not matched to a gene. From the germline V gene, CDR1 is SGHVS and CDR2 is FQNEAQ. Spanning cysteine to phenylalanine, the CDR3 consists of 16 amino acids. Just the 48-base CDR3 DNA is kept, in frame starting at base 1. The immunoSEQ Assay, a bias-controlled multiplex PCR, was used to amplify TCRbeta CDR3 regions from genomic DNA. In the authors' own workflow: Nucleated cell counts per sample were estimated from amplification of reference gene primers within the assay. Sequence reads were collapsed and filtered to measure the absolute abundance of every unique TCRbeta CDR3 rearrangement. For each sample, productive Simpson clonality was calculated as the square root of Simpson's diversity index across productive rearrangements. Here the immuneACCESS table is served through TCRdb, limited to in-frame sequences with V and J called. Missing clones are a known gap in these copies; in checked studies unresolved V genes cover under half, and the rest lacks a known reason. That table gives V, J and clone size, and the DNA gave D and trimming. This sample is represented by more than 85,000 clones; roughly 76% of them were singletons. Clones ranked in the top ten supply more than 8% of the sample.

The sample was peripheral blood. Recombination joined TRBV7-8 with TRBJ2-2; TRBD1 aligns with 8 central bases. This TCR was sampled from a woman in her 70s with acute or convalescent COVID-19. The CDR3 in this case is CASSLPPDRETGELFF. The nucleotide sequence is TGTGCCAGCAGCCTGCCCCCGGACAGGGAGACCGGGGAGCTGTTTTTT.